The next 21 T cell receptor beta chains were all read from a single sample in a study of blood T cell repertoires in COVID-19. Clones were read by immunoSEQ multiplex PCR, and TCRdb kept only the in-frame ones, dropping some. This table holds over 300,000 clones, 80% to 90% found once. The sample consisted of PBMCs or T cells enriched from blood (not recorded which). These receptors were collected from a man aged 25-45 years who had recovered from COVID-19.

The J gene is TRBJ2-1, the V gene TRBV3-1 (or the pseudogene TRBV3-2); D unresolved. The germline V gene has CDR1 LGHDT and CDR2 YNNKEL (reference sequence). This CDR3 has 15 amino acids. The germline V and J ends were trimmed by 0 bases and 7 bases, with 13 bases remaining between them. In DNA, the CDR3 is TGTGCCAGCAGCCAAGATCCTAGATTTGGGAATGAGCAGTTCTTC. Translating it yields CASSQDPRFGNEQFF.

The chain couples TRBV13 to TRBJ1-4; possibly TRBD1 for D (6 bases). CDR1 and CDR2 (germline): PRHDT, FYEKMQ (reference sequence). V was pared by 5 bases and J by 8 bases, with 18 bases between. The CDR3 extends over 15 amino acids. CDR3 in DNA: TGTGCCAGCAGCCACCTATGGGGCAGGGGCGAAAAACTGTTTTTT. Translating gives CASSHLWGRGEKLFF.

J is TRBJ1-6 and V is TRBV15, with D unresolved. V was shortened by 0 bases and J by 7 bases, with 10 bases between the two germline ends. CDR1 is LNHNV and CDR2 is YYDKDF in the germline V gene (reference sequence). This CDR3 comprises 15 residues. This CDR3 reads CATSRERTGNSPLHF. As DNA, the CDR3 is TGTGCCACCAGCAGAGAGAGGACGGGGAATTCACCCCTCCACTTT.

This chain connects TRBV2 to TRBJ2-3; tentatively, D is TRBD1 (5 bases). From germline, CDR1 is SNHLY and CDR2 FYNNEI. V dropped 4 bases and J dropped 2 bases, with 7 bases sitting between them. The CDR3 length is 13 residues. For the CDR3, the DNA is TGTGCCAGCAGTGCAGGGCTCACAGATACGCAGTATTTT. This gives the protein CASSAGLTDTQYF.

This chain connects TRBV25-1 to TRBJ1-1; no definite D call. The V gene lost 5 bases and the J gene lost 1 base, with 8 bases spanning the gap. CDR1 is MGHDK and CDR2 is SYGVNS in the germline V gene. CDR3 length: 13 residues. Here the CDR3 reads CASSHPGNTEAFF. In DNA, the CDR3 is TGTGCCAGCAGTCACCCAGGGAACACTGAAGCTTTCTTT. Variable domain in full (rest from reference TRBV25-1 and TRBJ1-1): EADIYQTPRYLVIGTGKKITLECSQTMGHDKMYWYQQDPGMELHLIHYSYGVNSTEKGDLSSESTVSRIRTEHFPLTLESARPSHTSQYLCASSHPGNTEAFFGQGTRLTVV.

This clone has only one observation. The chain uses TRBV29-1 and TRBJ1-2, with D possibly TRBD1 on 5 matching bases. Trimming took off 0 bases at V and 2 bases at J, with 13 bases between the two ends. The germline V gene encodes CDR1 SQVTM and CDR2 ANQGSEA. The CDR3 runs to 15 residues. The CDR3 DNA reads TGCAGCGTTGAAGATCGGGGGGAGGCCAACTATGGCTACACCTTC. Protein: CSVEDRGEANYGYTF.

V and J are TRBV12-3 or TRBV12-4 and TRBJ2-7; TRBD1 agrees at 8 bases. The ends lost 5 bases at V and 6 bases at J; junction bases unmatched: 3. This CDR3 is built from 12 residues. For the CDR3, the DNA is TGTGCCAGCAGTAGGACAGGGTCCGAGCAGTACTTC. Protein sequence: CASSRTGSEQYF.

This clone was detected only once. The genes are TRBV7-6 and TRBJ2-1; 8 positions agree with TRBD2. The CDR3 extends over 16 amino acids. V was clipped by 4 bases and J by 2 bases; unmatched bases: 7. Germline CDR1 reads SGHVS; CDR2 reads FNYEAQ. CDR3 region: CASSSPPAGAYNEQFF. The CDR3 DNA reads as TGTGCCAGCAGCTCCCCCCCAGCGGGGGCCTACAATGAGCAGTTCTTC. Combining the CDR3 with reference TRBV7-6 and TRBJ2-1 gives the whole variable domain GAGVSQSPRYKVTKRGQDVALRCDPISGHVSLYWYRQALGQGPEFLTYFNYEAQQDKSGLPNDRFSAERPEGSISTLTIQRTEQRDSAMYRCASSSPPAGAYNEQFFGPGTRLTVL.

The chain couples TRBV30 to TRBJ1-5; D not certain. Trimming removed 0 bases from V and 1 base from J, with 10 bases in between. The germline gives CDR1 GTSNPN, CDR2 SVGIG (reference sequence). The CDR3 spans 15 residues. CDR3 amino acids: CAWSVRGRSNQPQHF. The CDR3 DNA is TGTGCCTGGAGTGTACGGGGTAGAAGCAATCAGCCCCAGCATTTT.

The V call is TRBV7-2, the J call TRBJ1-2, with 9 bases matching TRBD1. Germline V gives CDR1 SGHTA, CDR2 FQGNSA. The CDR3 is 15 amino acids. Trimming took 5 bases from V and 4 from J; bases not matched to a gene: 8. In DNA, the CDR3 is TGTGCCAGCAGCCTCTCGGGACAGGGTCTCTATGGCTACACCTTC. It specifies CASSLSGQGLYGYTF. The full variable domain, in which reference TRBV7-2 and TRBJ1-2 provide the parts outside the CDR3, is GAGVSQSPSNKVTEKGKDVELRCDPISGHTALYWYRQSLGQGLEFLIYFQGNSAPDKSGLPSDRFSAERTGGSVSTLTIQRTQQEDSAVYLCASSLSGQGLYGYTFGSGTRLTVV.

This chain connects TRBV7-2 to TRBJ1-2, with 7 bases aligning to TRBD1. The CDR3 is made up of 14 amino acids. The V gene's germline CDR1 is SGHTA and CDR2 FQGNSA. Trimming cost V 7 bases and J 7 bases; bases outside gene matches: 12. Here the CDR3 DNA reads TGTGCCAGCACAGTACAGGGAGCAGGGGGTGGCTACACCTTC. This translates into CASTVQGAGGGYTF. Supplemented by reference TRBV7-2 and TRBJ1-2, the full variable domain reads GAGVSQSPSNKVTEKGKDVELRCDPISGHTALYWYRQSLGQGLEFLIYFQGNSAPDKSGLPSDRFSAERTGGSVSTLTIQRTQQEDSAVYLCASTVQGAGGGYTFGSGTRLTVV.

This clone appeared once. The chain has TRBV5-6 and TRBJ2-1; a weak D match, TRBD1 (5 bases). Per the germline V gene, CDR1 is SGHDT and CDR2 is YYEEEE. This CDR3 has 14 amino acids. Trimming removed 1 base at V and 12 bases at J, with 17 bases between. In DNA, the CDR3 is TGTGCCAGCAGCTTGAAAGGGTCCAGGGAATTGCAGTTCTTC. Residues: CASSLKGSRELQFF. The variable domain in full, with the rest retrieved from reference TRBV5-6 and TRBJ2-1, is DAGVTQSPTHLIKTRGQQVTLRCSPKSGHDTVSWYQQALGQGPQFIFQYYEEEERQRGNFPDRFSGHQFPNYSSELNVNALLLGDSALYLCASSLKGSRELQFFGPGTRLTVL.

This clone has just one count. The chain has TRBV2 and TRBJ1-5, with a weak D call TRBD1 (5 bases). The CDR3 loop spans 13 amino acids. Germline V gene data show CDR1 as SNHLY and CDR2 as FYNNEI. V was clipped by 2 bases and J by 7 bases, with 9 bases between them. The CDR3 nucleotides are TGTGCCAGCAGTGAATCAGGGTCCCAGCCCCAGCATTTT. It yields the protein CASSESGSQPQHF. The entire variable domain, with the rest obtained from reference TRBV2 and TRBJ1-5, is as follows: EPEVTQTPSHQVTQMGQEVILRCVPISNHLYFYWYRQILGQKVEFLVSFYNNEISEKSEIFDDQFSVERPDGSNFTLKIRSTKLEDSAMYFCASSESGSQPQHFGDGTRLSIL.

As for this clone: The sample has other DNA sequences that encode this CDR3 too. DNA of the CDR3: TGTGCCAGCAGCCGGGGACTAGCGGGGGTCACAGATACGCAGTATTTT. Translating it yields CASSRGLAGVTDTQYF. The chain recombines TRBV5-4 with TRBJ2-3; 14 nucleotides match TRBD2. V dropped 4 bases and J dropped 2; count of bases not matched to a gene: 3. Germline CDR1 and CDR2: SGHNT and YYREEE (reference sequence). This CDR3 is built from 16 residues.

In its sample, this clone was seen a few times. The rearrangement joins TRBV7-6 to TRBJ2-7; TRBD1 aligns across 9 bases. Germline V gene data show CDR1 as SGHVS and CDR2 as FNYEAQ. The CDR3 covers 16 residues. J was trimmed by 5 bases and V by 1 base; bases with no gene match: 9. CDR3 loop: CASSLEVMGTGNEQYF. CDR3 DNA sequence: TGTGCCAGCAGCTTAGAAGTTATGGGGACAGGGAACGAGCAGTACTTC.

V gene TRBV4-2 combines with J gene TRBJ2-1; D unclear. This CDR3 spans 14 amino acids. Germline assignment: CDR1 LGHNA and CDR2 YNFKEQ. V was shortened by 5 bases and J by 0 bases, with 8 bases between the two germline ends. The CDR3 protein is CASSSRLSYNEQFF. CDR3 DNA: TGTGCCAGCAGCTCGCGCCTCTCCTACAATGAGCAGTTCTTC.

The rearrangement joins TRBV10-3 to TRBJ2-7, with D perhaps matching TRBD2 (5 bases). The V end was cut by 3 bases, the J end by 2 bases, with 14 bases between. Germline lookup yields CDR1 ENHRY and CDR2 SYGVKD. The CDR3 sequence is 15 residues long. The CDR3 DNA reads TGTGCCATCAGTGACTCTAATCACGGGGCCTACGAGCAGTACTTC. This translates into CAISDSNHGAYEQYF.

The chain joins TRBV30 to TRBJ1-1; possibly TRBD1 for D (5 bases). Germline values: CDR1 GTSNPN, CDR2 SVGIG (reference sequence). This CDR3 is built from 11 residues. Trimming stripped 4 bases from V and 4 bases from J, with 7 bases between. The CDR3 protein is CAWTGFTEAFF. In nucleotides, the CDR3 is TGTGCCTGGACAGGGTTCACTGAAGCTTTCTTT.

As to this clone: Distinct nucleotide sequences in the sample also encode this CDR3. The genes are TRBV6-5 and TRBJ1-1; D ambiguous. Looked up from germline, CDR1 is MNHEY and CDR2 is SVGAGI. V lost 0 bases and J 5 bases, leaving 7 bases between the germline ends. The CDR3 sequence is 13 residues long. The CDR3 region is CASSYSTGTEAFF. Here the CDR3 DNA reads TGTGCCAGCAGTTACTCGACGGGTACTGAAGCTTTCTTT.

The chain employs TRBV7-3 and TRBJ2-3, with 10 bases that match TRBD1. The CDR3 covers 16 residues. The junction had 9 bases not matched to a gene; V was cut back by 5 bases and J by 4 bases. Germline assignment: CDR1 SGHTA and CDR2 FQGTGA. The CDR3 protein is CASSPHSGQGPDTQYF. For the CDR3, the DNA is TGTGCCAGCAGCCCCCACTCGGGACAGGGGCCAGATACGCAGTATTTT. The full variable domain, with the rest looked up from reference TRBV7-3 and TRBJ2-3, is GAGVSQTPSNKVTEKGKYVELRCDPISGHTALYWYRQSLGQGPEFLIYFQGTGAADDSGLPNDRFFAVRPEGSVSTLKIQRTERGDSAVYLCASSPHSGQGPDTQYFGPGTRLTVL.

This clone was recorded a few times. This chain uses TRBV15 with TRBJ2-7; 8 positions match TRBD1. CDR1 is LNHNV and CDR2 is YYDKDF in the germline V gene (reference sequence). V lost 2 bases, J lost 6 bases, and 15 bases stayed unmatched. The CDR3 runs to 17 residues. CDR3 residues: CATSRLGSGTGTGEQYF. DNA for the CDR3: TGTGCCACCAGCAGATTAGGATCCGGGACAGGAACGGGCGAGCAGTACTTC.